This T cell receptor (beta chain) was sequenced in a study of cytomegalovirus exposure and HLA in healthy donors. 13 Jbeta primers and 60 Vbeta primers were used for the PCR. The data were produced by immunoSEQ multiplex PCR, yet TCRdb's version contains in-frame clones alone and is incomplete. The table records about 150,000 clones, roughly 80% of them present only once. Study-level points and caveats: At a 0.05 false discovery rate, a later analysis found 18,000 or so TCR beta sequences to be associated with HLA alleles. Previous analysis showed most TCR beta V segments were productive about 87% or about 30% of the time.

From germline, CDR1 is MDHEN and CDR2 SYDVKM. The V and J ends lost 3 bases and 5 bases, in that order; junction bases with no gene match: 18. This CDR3 has 18 residues. Of note for this clone: Antigen specificity is unknown.

The sequenced sample was PBMCs. The source of this sequence is a woman in her forties in good health and CMV-seropositive. This chain links TRBV28 with TRBJ1-2; 7 bases fit TRBD1. As DNA, the CDR3 is TGTGCCAGCAGTTTCCTCAATCCTACGGCAGGGGGACTTTATGGCTACACCTTC. This sequence encodes CASSFLNPTAGGLYGYTF.